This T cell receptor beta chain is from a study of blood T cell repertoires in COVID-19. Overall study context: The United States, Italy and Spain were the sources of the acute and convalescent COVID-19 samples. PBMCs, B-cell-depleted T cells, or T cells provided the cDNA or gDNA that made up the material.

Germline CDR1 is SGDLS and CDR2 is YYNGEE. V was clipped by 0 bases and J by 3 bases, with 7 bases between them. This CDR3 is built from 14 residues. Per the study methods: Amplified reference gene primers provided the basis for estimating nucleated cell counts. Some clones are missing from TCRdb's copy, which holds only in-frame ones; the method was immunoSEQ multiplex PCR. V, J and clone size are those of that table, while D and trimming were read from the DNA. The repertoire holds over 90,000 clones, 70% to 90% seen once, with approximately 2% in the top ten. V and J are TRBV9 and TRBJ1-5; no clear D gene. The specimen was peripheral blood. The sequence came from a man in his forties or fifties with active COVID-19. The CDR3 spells CASSVGGSNQPQHF. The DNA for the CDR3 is TGTGCCAGCAGCGTAGGAGGTTCCAATCAGCCCCAGCATTTT.